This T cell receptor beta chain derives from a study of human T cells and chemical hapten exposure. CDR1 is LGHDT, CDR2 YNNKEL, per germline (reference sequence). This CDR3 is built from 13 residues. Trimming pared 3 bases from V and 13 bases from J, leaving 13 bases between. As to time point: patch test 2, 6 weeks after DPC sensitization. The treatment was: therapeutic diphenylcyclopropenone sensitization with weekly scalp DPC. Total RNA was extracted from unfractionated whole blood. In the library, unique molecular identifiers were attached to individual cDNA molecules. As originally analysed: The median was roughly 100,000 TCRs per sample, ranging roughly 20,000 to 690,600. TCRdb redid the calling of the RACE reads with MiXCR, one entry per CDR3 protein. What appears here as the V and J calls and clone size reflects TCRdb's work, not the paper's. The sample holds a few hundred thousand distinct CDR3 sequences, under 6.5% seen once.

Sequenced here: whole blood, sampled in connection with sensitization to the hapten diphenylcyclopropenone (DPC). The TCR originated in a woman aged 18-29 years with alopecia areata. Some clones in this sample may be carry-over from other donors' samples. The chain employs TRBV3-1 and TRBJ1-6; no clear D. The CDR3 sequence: CASSQIQDAPLHF. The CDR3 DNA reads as TGTGCCAGCAGCCAGATTCAAGACGCGCCCCTCCACTTT.